These 23 T cell receptor beta chains share one sample of origin, sequenced in a study of shared clonotypes between healthy human individuals. Here immunoSEQ multiplex PCR was the method, and the copy in TCRdb shows in-frame clones only, minus some. Of some 1.5 million clones listed, 98% are singletons. Input material: naive CD4+ T cells sorted from blood. Subset given: CD45RA+ positively selected. These receptors all come from a man aged 25-45 years in good health.

The rearrangement joins TRBV28 to TRBJ2-1; TRBD1 matches 8 bases. CDR1 MDHEN and CDR2 SYDVKM come from the germline V gene. Trimming at V came to 6 bases and at J to 5 bases, leaving 6 bases not matched to a gene. The CDR3 runs 14 residues. This chain's CDR3 is CASRNRGSDNEQFF. DNA for the CDR3: TGTGCCAGCAGAAACAGGGGGTCGGACAATGAGCAGTTCTTC. Drawing the rest from reference TRBV28 and TRBJ2-1, the complete variable domain is DVKVTQSSRYLVKRTGEKVFLECVQDMDHENMFWYRQDPGLGLRLIYFSYDVKMKEKGDIPEGYSVSREKKERFSLILESASTNQTSMYLCASRNRGSDNEQFFGPGTRLTVL.

V is TRBV28 and J is TRBJ2-7; perhaps TRBD2 as D (6 bases). CDR1 MDHEN and CDR2 SYDVKM come from the germline V gene. The CDR3 is 16 residues long. Trimming left V 2 bases short and J 2 bases short, with 16 bases between. The CDR3 reads CASSLHQGAGPYEQYF. The CDR3 DNA sequence: TGTGCCAGCAGTTTACATCAGGGAGCGGGTCCCTACGAGCAGTACTTC.

Here the CDR3 reads CSARIADTQYF. In DNA, the CDR3 is TGCAGTGCTAGAATTGCAGATACGCAGTATTTT. The chain recombines TRBV20-1 with TRBJ2-3, with D unresolved. The CDR3 sequence is 11 residues long. The V end was cut by 2 bases, the J end by 4 bases, with 4 bases between. CDR1 and CDR2 from the germline V gene are DFQATT and SNEGSKA (reference sequence).

V and J are TRBV29-1 and TRBJ2-7; D not certain. The V and J ends lost 0 bases and 6 bases respectively, with 12 bases between them. The CDR3 spans 13 residues. Germline assignment: CDR1 SQVTM and CDR2 ANQGSEA. In DNA, the CDR3 is TGCAGCGTTGAAGATAACGGCCAGTTCGAGCAGTACTTC. Its protein product is CSVEDNGQFEQYF.

V is TRBV19 and J is TRBJ1-4, with D perhaps matching TRBD1 (6 bases). With 4 bases removed from V and 5 bases from J, the gap between germline ends came to 8 bases. The CDR3 has 13 amino acids. The V gene's germline CDR1 is LNHDA and CDR2 SQIVND (reference sequence). Here the CDR3 DNA reads TGTGCCAGTAGTAAGGGGGAGAATGAAAAACTGTTTTTT. It codes for CASSKGENEKLFF.

The chain joins TRBV7-2 to TRBJ2-1, with 7 bases matching TRBD2. The J segment lost 4 bases and the V segment lost 3 bases, leaving 6 bases of the junction unmatched. Germline loops: CDR1 SGHTA, CDR2 FQGNSA. The CDR3 consists of 15 residues. CDR3 nucleotides: TGTGCCAGCAGCTTTCTGGGGAGGGTATACAATGAGCAGTTCTTC. This codes for CASSFLGRVYNEQFF.

V gene TRBV11-2 combines with J gene TRBJ2-1; possible D gene TRBD2, 6 bases. This CDR3 contains 14 residues. Looked up from germline, CDR1 is SGHAT and CDR2 is FQNNGV. With 5 bases removed from V and 4 bases from J, the gap between germline ends came to 12 bases. The CDR3 here is CASSPRETYNEQFF. DNA for the CDR3: TGTGCCAGCAGCCCGCGGGAAACTTACAATGAGCAGTTCTTC.

V is TRBV28 and J is TRBJ2-3; 9 positions agree with TRBD2. The germline V gene encodes CDR1 MDHEN and CDR2 SYDVKM. The ends lost 2 bases at V and 4 bases at J; junction bases unmatched: 7. The CDR3 contains 16 residues. The CDR3 DNA sequence: TGTGCCAGCAGTTTAGGAATTAGCGGGAGCTCAGATACGCAGTATTTT. Residues: CASSLGISGSSDTQYF. Looking up the rest from reference TRBV28 and TRBJ2-3 gives the full variable domain: DVKVTQSSRYLVKRTGEKVFLECVQDMDHENMFWYRQDPGLGLRLIYFSYDVKMKEKGDIPEGYSVSREKKERFSLILESASTNQTSMYLCASSLGISGSSDTQYFGPGTRLTVL.

With respect to this clone: This specimen includes other DNA sequences encoding the same CDR3. The chain recombines TRBV9 with TRBJ2-7, with 10 positions matching TRBD2. Looked up from germline, CDR1 is SGDLS and CDR2 is YYNGEE. There are 15 residues in the CDR3. Trimming took 3 bases from V and 3 from J; bases not matched to a gene: 6. The CDR3 bases are TGTGCCAGCAGCGCAGCCGGGACTAGCGACTACGAGCAGTACTTC. Translated: CASSAAGTSDYEQYF.

The rearrangement links TRBV28 to TRBJ1-1, with no clear D. Germline CDR1 and CDR2: MDHEN and SYDVKM. CDR3 size: 12 residues. The V end lost 6 bases, the J end lost 4 bases, and 9 bases lay between the germline ends. CDR3 sequence reads: CASREGSTEAFF. In DNA, the CDR3 is TGTGCCAGCAGAGAGGGAAGCACTGAAGCTTTCTTT.

V and J are TRBV23-1 and TRBJ2-3; 8 nucleotides align to TRBD2. TRBV23-1 is recorded as an ORF, its role being uncertain. The CDR3 totals 18 residues. The junction had 14 bases not matched to a gene; V was cut back by 4 bases and J by 2 bases. CDR3 DNA: TGCGCCAGCAGTCCCCCCCCTTTAAGCGGGAGTTTCACAGATACGCAGTATTTT. Translated, it gives CASSPPPLSGSFTDTQYF.

The chain combines TRBV28 with TRBJ1-5; D may be TRBD1 (5 bases). With 7 bases removed from V and 5 bases from J, the gap between germline ends came to 27 bases. The germline CDR1 and CDR2 sequences are MDHEN and SYDVKM. The CDR3 has 18 amino acids. CDR3 sequence reads: CASNAVTVPRPLHQPQHF. CDR3 DNA: TGTGCCAGCAACGCAGTGACAGTTCCCCGACCATTACATCAGCCCCAGCATTTT.

The V gene is TRBV9, the J gene TRBJ2-1; the D gene is possibly TRBD2 (7 bases). This CDR3 has 16 residues. Trimming cost V 3 bases and J 1 base, with 14 bases left between them. Germline-derived CDR1 and CDR2 are SGDLS and YYNGEE. CDR3 bases: TGTGCCAGCAGCGCCCGGGGGGCCGGGTCCTACAATGAGCAGTTCTTC. Its translation: CASSARGAGSYNEQFF.

V gene TRBV5-1 combines with J gene TRBJ2-3; 8 bases map to TRBD2. Trimming at V came to 2 bases and at J to 1 base, leaving 15 bases not matched to a gene. Germline CDR1 reads SGHRS; CDR2 reads YFSETQ. This CDR3 is built from 19 residues. CDR3 amino acids: CASSLRGLAEITGTDTQYF. CDR3 in DNA: TGCGCCAGCAGCTTAAGAGGACTAGCCGAAATTACCGGCACAGATACGCAGTATTTT. The variable domain in full, completed from reference TRBV5-1 and TRBJ2-3, reads KAGVTQTPRYLIKTRGQQVTLSCSPISGHRSVSWYQQTPGQGLQFLFEYFSETQRNKGNFPGRFSGRQFSNSRSEMNVSTLELGDSALYLCASSLRGLAEITGTDTQYFGPGTRLTVL.

The genes are TRBV10-2 and TRBJ1-4; no clear D gene. The ends were cut back, 5 bases at V and 2 bases at J, with 6 bases in the middle. This CDR3 region has 13 residues. Germline V CDR1 and CDR2: WSHSY, SAAADI. This CDR3 reads CASSMGTNEKLFF. CDR3 in DNA: TGCGCCAGCAGTATGGGTACTAATGAAAAACTGTTTTTT.

The CDR3 DNA reads as TGTGCCAGCAGGCCGTGGGGGGGCGAGGAGACCCAGTACTTC. Residues: CASRPWGGEETQYF. The chain uses TRBV27 and TRBJ2-5; perhaps TRBD2 as D (7 bases). Per germline, CDR1 MNHEY and CDR2 SMNVEV (reference sequence). This CDR3 contains 14 residues. The V gene lost 6 bases and the J gene lost 5 bases, with 16 bases spanning the gap.

The V call is TRBV14, the J call TRBJ2-7, with 7 bases matching TRBD1. This CDR3 is built from 14 residues. The trim removed 5 bases at V and 3 bases at J, leaving 7 bases unmatched. Germline loops: CDR1 SGHDN, CDR2 FVKESK. CDR3 coding DNA: TGTGCCAGCAGCTCCGGGACAGTCTTCTACGAGCAGTACTTC. This sequence encodes CASSSGTVFYEQYF.

The chain recombines TRBV30 with TRBJ2-3; 9 bases fit TRBD2. With V trimmed by 5 bases and J by 3 bases, 6 bases remained unmatched. Germline lookup yields CDR1 GTSNPN and CDR2 SVGIG (reference sequence). The CDR3 loop spans 14 amino acids. The CDR3, as DNA: TGTGCCTGGTCTAGCGGGGTGATAACAGATACGCAGTATTTT. As protein: CAWSSGVITDTQYF.

The V and J genes are TRBV21-1 and TRBJ2-3; the table gives TRBD2 as D, unverified against the DNA. TRBV21-1 is an annotated pseudogene. This CDR3 has 17 amino acids. The CDR3 region is CASSTQGTSGSTDTQYF. DNA for the CDR3: TGTGCCAGCAGCACTCAGGGGACTAGCGGTAGCACAGATACGCAGTATTTT.

This chain joins TRBV5-5 and TRBJ2-2; TRBD2 might be the D (6 bases). CDR3 length: 17 residues. The ends were cut back, 3 bases at V and 1 base at J, with 16 bases in the middle. Germline CDR1 SGHKS, CDR2 YYEKEE (reference sequence). The chain's CDR3 is CASSYYSNSGNTGELFF. Written as DNA, the CDR3 is TGTGCCAGCAGCTACTACTCCAATAGCGGGAACACCGGGGAGCTGTTTTTT.

The chain links TRBV10-3 to TRBJ1-5, with 8 nucleotides matching TRBD1. This CDR3 has 15 amino acids. Losses at the gene ends were 2 bases for V and 9 bases for J; bases not matched to a gene: 9. Germline V CDR1 and CDR2: ENHRY, SYGVKD. CDR3 DNA: TGTGCCATCAGTGAGACGACAGGGGTGGTTGGGCCCCAGCATTTT. Amino acids: CAISETTGVVGPQHF.

The chain couples TRBV18 to TRBJ2-2; D unresolved. This CDR3 comprises 16 residues. V lost 6 bases to trimming and J lost 2 bases, with 16 bases between them. CDR1 is KGHSH, CDR2 LQKENI, per germline. CDR3 amino acids: CASSRQIPTNTGELFF. The CDR3 coding sequence is TGTGCCAGCTCCCGGCAGATTCCAACTAACACCGGGGAGCTGTTTTTT.

The CDR3 DNA reads as TGTGCCAGCAGCTTAGAAAACACCATATATTTT. Translating gives CASSLENTIYF. The chain carries TRBV7-9 and TRBJ1-3; D gene ambiguous. Trimming stripped 1 base from V and 6 bases from J, with 1 base between. CDR3 size: 11 residues. The V gene's germline CDR1 is SEHNR and CDR2 FQNEAQ (reference sequence).